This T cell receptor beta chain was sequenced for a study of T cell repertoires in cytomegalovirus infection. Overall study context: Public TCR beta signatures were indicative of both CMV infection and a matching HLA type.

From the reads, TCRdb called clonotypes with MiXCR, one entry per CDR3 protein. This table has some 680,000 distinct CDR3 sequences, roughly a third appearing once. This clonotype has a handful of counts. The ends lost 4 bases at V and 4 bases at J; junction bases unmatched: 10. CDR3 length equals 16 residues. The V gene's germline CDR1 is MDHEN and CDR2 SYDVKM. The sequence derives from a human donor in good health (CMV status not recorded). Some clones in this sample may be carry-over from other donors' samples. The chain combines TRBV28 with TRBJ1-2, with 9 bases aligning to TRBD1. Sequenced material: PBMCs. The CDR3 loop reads CASSSLWTGDVYGYTF. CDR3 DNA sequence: TGTGCCAGCAGTTCCCTCTGGACAGGGGACGTCTATGGCTACACCTTC.